These 21 T cell receptor beta chains originate from one sample sequenced in a study of T cell responses to AZD1222 COVID-19 vaccine (dated by TCRdb to the early 2020s). Read against the paper, the sample's time point label means: about 28 days (+/-7) after the second vaccine dose. Taken with the paper, the label for treatment or condition translates to: meningococcal conjugate vaccine given as trial control. The library was prepared using the immunoSEQ multiplex PCR assay. Not all clones reach the TCRdb copy of this immuneACCESS table, which keeps in-frame sequences only. Checked studies attribute under half of the gap to unresolved V genes and leave the rest unexplained. The sample table contains about 130,000 clones; only one count was recorded for approximately 85% of them. The biggest ten clones account for more than 7.5% of the sample. This material consisted of peripheral blood, taken 28 days after the second dose of the MenACWY control vaccine. Source of these receptors: an adult who received the MenACWY meningococcal vaccine as a control.

The chain employs TRBV25-1 and TRBJ1-1; no clear D. This CDR3 is built from 11 residues. Trimming stripped 4 bases from V and 12 bases from J, with 12 bases between. CDR1 is MGHDK and CDR2 is SYGVNS in the germline V gene. DNA for the CDR3: TGTGCCAGCAGTGGAGGGAGGGCTTCTTTCTTT. Its translation is CASSGGRASFF. Looking up the rest from reference TRBV25-1 and TRBJ1-1 gives the full variable domain: EADIYQTPRYLVIGTGKKITLECSQTMGHDKMYWYQQDPGMELHLIHYSYGVNSTEKGDLSSESTVSRIRTEHFPLTLESARPSHTSQYLCASSGGRASFFGQGTRLTVV.

The V gene is TRBV18, the J gene TRBJ2-1; no clear D gene. Germline V gene data show CDR1 as KGHSH and CDR2 as LQKENI. The CDR3 runs to 18 residues. V lost 0 bases and J 2 bases, leaving 17 bases between the germline ends. CDR3 bases: TGTGCCAGCTCACCACCGGAAGTAAGACTGCTAACCTACAATGAGCAGTTCTTC. Translated: CASSPPEVRLLTYNEQFF. Looking up the rest from reference TRBV18 and TRBJ2-1 gives the full variable domain: NAGVMQNPRHLVRRRGQEARLRCSPMKGHSHVYWYRQLPEEGLKFMVYLQKENIIDESGMPKERFSAEFPKEGPSILRIQQVVRGDSAAYFCASSPPEVRLLTYNEQFFGPGTRLTVL.

The chain carries TRBV2 and TRBJ1-1, with D uncertain. The V end was cut by 3 bases, the J end by 8 bases, with 22 bases between. Germline V gene sequence: CDR1 SNHLY, CDR2 FYNNEI. CDR3 size: 16 residues. The CDR3 loop reads CASSDLFSRPPWEAFF. Here the CDR3 DNA reads TGTGCCAGCAGTGATTTGTTTTCCCGGCCCCCGTGGGAAGCTTTCTTT.

The chain recombines TRBV30 with TRBJ1-5; D gene uncertain. The CDR3 totals 14 residues. From germline, CDR1 is GTSNPN and CDR2 SVGIG (reference sequence). V was pared by 1 base and J by 5 bases, with 12 bases between. CDR3 nucleotide sequence: TGTGCCTGGAGTGGCCCGGGCAGGCATCAGCCCCAGCATTTT. Translating gives CAWSGPGRHQPQHF.

The rearrangement uses TRBV15 and TRBJ2-7; 12 bases agree with TRBD2. With 0 bases clipped from V and 1 base from J, the junction kept 7 bases outside the gene matches. Looked up from germline, CDR1 is LNHNV and CDR2 is YYDKDF (reference sequence). This CDR3 is built from 18 residues. The CDR3 DNA follows: TGTGCCACCAGCAGAGATCCCACTAGCGGGAGGCGATCCTACGAGCAGTACTTC. This gives the protein CATSRDPTSGRRSYEQYF. The variable domain in full, with the rest retrieved from reference TRBV15 and TRBJ2-7, is DAMVIQNPRYQVTQFGKPVTLSCSQTLNHNVMYWYQQKSSQAPKLLFHYYDKDFNNEADTPDNFQSRRPNTSFCFLDIRSPGLGDTAMYLCATSRDPTSGRRSYEQYFGPGTRLTVT.

The chain is built from TRBV7-8 and TRBJ2-5; 11 bases map to TRBD1. V lost 4 bases, J lost 7 bases, and 5 bases stayed unmatched. The germline CDR1 and CDR2 sequences are SGHVS and FQNEAQ. There are 14 residues in the CDR3. The DNA of the CDR3 is TGTGCCAGCAGCTCGGTCGGGACAGGGGGGACCCAGTACTTC. It specifies CASSSVGTGGTQYF.

The chain combines TRBV27 with TRBJ2-1; 7 bases are a match to TRBD2. After removal of 6 bases from V and 4 bases from J, the junction contained 12 bases not matched to a gene. The CDR3 contains 16 residues. Germline V gives CDR1 MNHEY, CDR2 SMNVEV (reference sequence). CDR3 sequence (DNA): TGTGCCAGCAGACCCGGGCTAGCGGAGCCTTACAATGAGCAGTTCTTC. Encoded protein: CASRPGLAEPYNEQFF.

This chain uses TRBV11-3 with TRBJ2-1, with TRBD2 matching over 12 bases. Per the germline V gene, CDR1 is SGHNT and CDR2 is YENEEA. V lost 4 bases and J lost 4; bases outside the gene matches: 8. The CDR3 length is 17 residues. For the CDR3, the DNA is TGTGCCAGCAGCTCCCAGACTAGCGGGAGTAGGTACAATGAGCAGTTCTTC. Its translation: CASSSQTSGSRYNEQFF.

The CDR3 DNA follows: TGTGCCATCAGTGACACCGGACAGGCCGGGGAGCTGTTTTTT. It yields the protein CAISDTGQAGELFF. The chain combines TRBV10-3 with TRBJ2-2; TRBD1 matches at 7 bases. Germline V gives CDR1 ENHRY, CDR2 SYGVKD. This CDR3 contains 14 residues. V gave up 3 bases and J gave up 6 bases; unmatched junction bases: 4.

The chain joins TRBV19 to TRBJ2-7; 16 bases agree with TRBD2. CDR3 size: 15 residues. Germline assignment: CDR1 LNHDA and CDR2 SQIVND (reference sequence). V trimming: 7 bases; J trimming: 6 bases; junction bases outside the gene matches: 6. As DNA, the CDR3 is TGTGCCAGTACCCAGGGGACTAGCGGGAGGGGCGAGCAGTACTTC. Translated, it gives CASTQGTSGRGEQYF.

This clone occurred once. The chain recombines TRBV5-1 with TRBJ2-1; D gene unclear. This CDR3 has 15 amino acids. Germline values: CDR1 SGHRS, CDR2 YFSETQ. V was cut by 5 bases and J by 5 bases, with 17 bases left in between. CDR3 region: CASSPGLNPNNEQFF. Here the CDR3 DNA reads TGCGCCAGCAGTCCGGGCCTGAACCCGAACAATGAGCAGTTCTTC.

The chain links TRBV10-2 to TRBJ2-4; D remains ambiguous. The CDR3 totals 16 residues. Germline lookup yields CDR1 WSHSY and CDR2 SAAADI. V was shortened by 7 bases and J by 0 bases, with 16 bases between the two germline ends. The CDR3 sequence is CASTQHGNLAKNIQYF. The CDR3 DNA is TGCGCCAGCACACAACACGGAAACTTAGCCAAAAACATTCAGTACTTC.

The chain links TRBV10-3 to TRBJ1-1; D gene ambiguous. Per the germline V gene, CDR1 is ENHRY and CDR2 is SYGVKD. The CDR3 totals 12 residues. V was cut by 0 bases and J by 5 bases, with 4 bases left in between. The CDR3 DNA reads as TGTGCCATCAGTGAGTCGCATACTGAAGCTTTCTTT. Amino acids: CAISESHTEAFF.

V and J are TRBV10-1 and TRBJ2-2, with 8 bases fitting TRBD1. The CDR3 is made up of 16 amino acids. CDR1 and CDR2 from the germline V gene are WNHNN and SYGVQD (reference sequence). V trimming: 0 bases; J trimming: 0 bases; junction bases outside the gene matches: 0. In nucleotides, the CDR3 is TGCGCCAGCAGTGAGTCGACAGGGGCGAACACCGGGGAGCTGTTTTTT. Its translation is CASSESTGANTGELFF.

The J gene is TRBJ1-6, the V gene TRBV11-2, with D uncertain. The CDR3 contains 14 residues. Germline assignment: CDR1 SGHAT and CDR2 FQNNGV. V was pared by 8 bases and J by 2 bases, with 10 bases between. The CDR3 is CASGVNPYNSPLHF. The CDR3 bases are TGTGCCAGCGGGGTTAACCCCTATAATTCACCCCTCCACTTT.

V and J are TRBV7-2 and TRBJ2-3, with 8 positions matching TRBD1. This CDR3 region has 15 residues. J was trimmed by 6 bases and V by 4 bases; bases with no gene match: 9. CDR1 and CDR2 from the germline V gene are SGHTA and FQGNSA. DNA for the CDR3: TGTGCCAGCAGCTACCAGGGGGCCCCCTTGGATACGCAGTATTTT. It codes for CASSYQGAPLDTQYF. Complete variable domain (other parts from reference TRBV7-2 and TRBJ2-3): GAGVSQSPSNKVTEKGKDVELRCDPISGHTALYWYRQSLGQGLEFLIYFQGNSAPDKSGLPSDRFSAERTGGSVSTLTIQRTQQEDSAVYLCASSYQGAPLDTQYFGPGTRLTVL.

This clone was seen just once. The chain uses TRBV5-6 and TRBJ2-5, with a tentative D call TRBD2 (6 bases). The CDR3 has 16 amino acids. V gave up 4 bases and J gave up 0 bases, with 16 bases separating them. The germline V gene encodes CDR1 SGHDT and CDR2 YYEEEE. The CDR3 loop reads CASSSRRDEYQETQYF. The CDR3 bases are TGTGCCAGCAGCAGCAGGAGGGACGAGTACCAAGAGACCCAGTACTTC.

This clone was picked up one time. The chain combines TRBV18 with TRBJ2-7; 7 positions agree with TRBD2. Germline lookup yields CDR1 KGHSH and CDR2 LQKENI. This CDR3 region has 14 residues. V was clipped by 3 bases and J by 3 bases; unmatched bases: 5. The CDR3 sequence: CASSPVGGVYEQYF. The CDR3 DNA follows: TGTGCCAGCTCACCGGTGGGAGGGGTCTACGAGCAGTACTTC.

CDR3 protein: CASSPGQGFNEQFF. In DNA, the CDR3 is TGTGCCAGCTCACCGGGACAGGGGTTCAATGAGCAGTTCTTC. V is TRBV18 and J is TRBJ2-1; 10 nucleotides line up with TRBD1. This CDR3 comprises 14 residues. In germline, CDR1 is KGHSH, CDR2 LQKENI. The V gene end was trimmed by 3 bases and the J gene end by 6 bases; junction bases not matched to a gene: 2.

V usage is TRBV30 and J usage is TRBJ2-3; TRBD2 aligns across 7 bases. The CDR3 contains 13 residues. CDR1 and CDR2 from the germline V gene are GTSNPN and SVGIG (reference sequence). V trimming: 5 bases; J trimming: 3 bases; junction bases outside the gene matches: 5. The CDR3 DNA is TGTGCCTGGGGGCTGGGGGGGACAGATACGCAGTATTTT. The encoded protein is CAWGLGGTDTQYF. Together with reference TRBV30 and TRBJ2-3, the CDR3 gives the full variable domain: SQTIHQWPATLVQPVGSPLSLECTVEGTSNPNLYWYRQAAGRGLQLLFYSVGIGQISSEVPQNLSASRPQDRQFILSSKKLLLSDSGFYLCAWGLGGTDTQYFGPGTRLTVL.

The V call is TRBV28, the J call TRBJ1-3; no firm D call. The V gene's germline CDR1 is MDHEN and CDR2 SYDVKM. The CDR3 is made up of 15 amino acids. Deletions cut 2 bases from V and 0 bases from J, with 8 bases between. This CDR3 reads CASSLVMISGNTIYF. The CDR3 region has the DNA TGTGCCAGCAGTTTAGTTATGATCTCTGGAAACACCATATATTTT. The complete variable domain, with remaining parts taken from reference TRBV28 and TRBJ1-3, reads DVKVTQSSRYLVKRTGEKVFLECVQDMDHENMFWYRQDPGLGLRLIYFSYDVKMKEKGDIPEGYSVSREKKERFSLILESASTNQTSMYLCASSLVMISGNTIYFGEGSWLTVV.